Following are 27 T cell receptor beta chains from one sample sequenced in a study of T cell repertoires in aging, cancer and after chemotherapy. Amplification of TCR beta used genomic DNA extracted from peripheral blood. TRB rearrangements spanning V, D and J were amplified using mixed TRB-A/B primers. TCRdb called the multiplex PCR reads again in MiXCR, with one record for every CDR3 protein. The sample contains about 12,000 distinct CDR3 sequences, 31% of which appear only once. The material sequenced was blood. The receptors were gathered from a human donor in good health. The donor label of this sample is uncertain.

In its sample, this clonotype was seen a few times. The chain is built from TRBV19 and TRBJ1-2; 8 bases agree with TRBD1. CDR1 is LNHDA and CDR2 is SQIVND in the germline V gene (reference sequence). Losses at the gene ends were 3 bases for V and 8 bases for J; bases not matched to a gene: 5. The CDR3 sequence is 13 residues long. The CDR3 coding sequence is TGTGCCAGTAGTATGTGGCCAGGGGGCGGCTACACCTTC. Residues: CASSMWPGGGYTF.

This clonotype was found a few times. The chain has TRBV14 and TRBJ2-1; D is possibly TRBD1 (6 bases). The CDR3 is 14 amino acids. Trimming cost V 8 bases and J 4 bases, with 15 bases left between them. Germline V gives CDR1 SGHDN, CDR2 FVKESK. The CDR3 spells CASRGPGVYNEQFF. DNA of the CDR3: TGTGCCAGCCGAGGACCAGGGGTTTACAATGAGCAGTTCTTC. The full variable domain, rest sourced from reference TRBV14 and TRBJ2-1, is EAGVTQFPSHSVIEKGQTVTLRCDPISGHDNLYWYRRVMGKEIKFLLHFVKESKQDESGMPNNRFLAERTGGTYSTLKVQPAELEDSGVYFCASRGPGVYNEQFFGPGTRLTVL.

This clonotype was counted a few times. J is TRBJ2-3 and V is TRBV11-2; weak D call: TRBD2 (5 bases). The ends were cut back, 1 base at V and 1 base at J, with 9 bases in the middle. CDR3 length: 15 amino acids. In germline, CDR1 is SGHAT, CDR2 FQNNGV. The CDR3 DNA sequence: TGTGCCAGCAGCTTAGTTGGGAGCCGCACAGATACGCAGTATTTT. This gives the protein CASSLVGSRTDTQYF. Using reference TRBV11-2 and TRBJ2-3 for the parts outside the CDR3, the full variable domain is EAGVAQSPRYKIIEKRQSVAFWCNPISGHATLYWYQQILGQGPKLLIQFQNNGVVDDSQLPKDRFSAERLKGVDSTLKIQPAKLEDSAVYLCASSLVGSRTDTQYFGPGTRLTVL.

On this clonotype itself: At one boundary the junction diverges from the germline segment, which might be a read error. The CDR3 DNA sequence: TGTGCCAGCAGTGACTCACAGGGGGCAGGCTATGGCTACACCTTC. As protein: CASSDSQGAGYGYTF. The chain has TRBV6-2 or TRBV6-3 and TRBJ1-2, with 9 bases lining up with TRBD1. There are 15 residues in the CDR3. The germline CDR1 and CDR2 sequences are MNHEY and SVGEGT.

This clonotype is labeled as medium-sized. The rearrangement joins TRBV13 to TRBJ2-3; D may be TRBD1 (6 bases). V gave up 3 bases and J gave up 6 bases, with 7 bases separating them. Germline assignment: CDR1 PRHDT and CDR2 FYEKMQ (reference sequence). The CDR3 loop spans 12 amino acids. CDR3 region: CASSFDRDTQYF. CDR3 nucleotides: TGTGCCAGCAGCTTCGACAGGGATACGCAGTATTTT.

This clonotype was seen only a few times. CDR3 region: CASSITDSFGYTF. The CDR3 DNA reads as TGTGCCAGCAGTATAACCGACAGTTTTGGCTACACCTTC. The genes are TRBV12-3 or TRBV12-4 and TRBJ1-2, with D possibly being TRBD1 (5 bases). V lost 5 bases to trimming and J lost 7 bases, with 14 bases between them. The CDR3 is 13 residues long.

V is TRBV5-6 and J is TRBJ1-2, with 8 bases lining up with TRBD1. The germline V gene encodes CDR1 SGHDT and CDR2 YYEEEE. V trimming: 6 bases; J trimming: 3 bases; junction bases outside the gene matches: 7. The CDR3 spans 14 residues. CDR3: CASKWAGGDYGYTF. CDR3 coding DNA: TGTGCCAGCAAATGGGCAGGGGGCGACTATGGCTACACCTTC. Variable domain in full (rest from reference TRBV5-6 and TRBJ1-2): DAGVTQSPTHLIKTRGQQVTLRCSPKSGHDTVSWYQQALGQGPQFIFQYYEEEERQRGNFPDRFSGHQFPNYSSELNVNALLLGDSALYLCASKWAGGDYGYTFGSGTRLTVV.

This chain links TRBV5-4 with TRBJ1-6; D call uncertain. Germline V gene data show CDR1 as SGHNT and CDR2 as YYREEE (reference sequence). The CDR3 totals 16 residues. V was cut by 0 bases and J by 0 bases, with 7 bases left in between. CDR3 sequence (DNA): TGTGCCAGCAGCTTGGTGCTCTACTCCTATAATTCACCCCTCCACTTT. Amino acids: CASSLVLYSYNSPLHF.

Sample share makes this clonotype medium-sized. The rearrangement joins TRBV29-1 to TRBJ1-5; D may be TRBD1 (5 bases). CDR1 and CDR2 from the germline V gene are SQVTM and ANQGSEA. The CDR3 totals 14 residues. Trimming shortened V by 5 bases and J by 6 bases, and 17 bases separated the two germline ends. The CDR3 loop is CSVQAAGRGQPQHF. The CDR3 coding sequence is TGCAGCGTTCAAGCCGCAGGGAGGGGTCAGCCCCAGCATTTT. The whole variable domain, filled in from reference TRBV29-1 and TRBJ1-5, reads SAVISQKPSRDICQRGTSLTIQCQVDSQVTMMFWYRQQPGQSLTLIATANQGSEATYESGFVIDKFPISRPNLTFSTLTVSNMSPEDSSIYLCSVQAAGRGQPQHFGDGTRLSIL.

This clonotype was picked up a small number of times. The rearrangement joins TRBV30 to TRBJ2-7, with unresolved D. There are 12 residues in the CDR3. Deletions cut 2 bases from V and 7 bases from J, with 12 bases between. In germline, CDR1 is GTSNPN, CDR2 SVGIG (reference sequence). The CDR3 DNA sequence: TGTGCCTGGAGTATGACCCCTGGTGAGCAGTACTTC. Encoded protein: CAWSMTPGEQYF. Full variable domain (rest looked up from reference TRBV30 and TRBJ2-7): SQTIHQWPATLVQPVGSPLSLECTVEGTSNPNLYWYRQAAGRGLQLLFYSVGIGQISSEVPQNLSASRPQDRQFILSSKKLLLSDSGFYLCAWSMTPGEQYFGPGTRLTVT.

This clonotype qualifies as medium-sized. The genes are TRBV19 and TRBJ1-4; D perhaps matches TRBD1 (6 bases). Germline-derived CDR1 and CDR2 are LNHDA and SQIVND (reference sequence). The V end lost 6 bases, the J end lost 11 bases, and 16 bases lay between the germline ends. This CDR3 has 13 residues. CDR3 in amino acids: CASRAGGAGKLFF. Written as DNA, the CDR3 is TGTGCCAGTAGGGCTGGGGGGGCTGGGAAACTGTTTTTT. Filled out from reference TRBV19 and TRBJ1-4, the complete variable domain reads DGGITQSPKYLFRKEGQNVTLSCEQNLNHDAMYWYRQDPGQGLRLIYYSQIVNDFQKGDIAEGYSVSREKKESFPLTVTSAQKNPTAFYLCASRAGGAGKLFFGSGTQLSVL.

This clonotype was observed once. The chain recombines TRBV13 with TRBJ2-5; 15 positions match TRBD2. CDR1 is PRHDT and CDR2 is FYEKMQ in the germline V gene (reference sequence). Unmatched junction bases numbered 10, after V lost 6 bases and J lost 11 bases. The CDR3 has 15 amino acids. The CDR3: CASSRTSGGAWAQYF. The CDR3 DNA reads as TGTGCCAGCAGTCGGACTAGCGGGGGGGCCTGGGCGCAGTACTTC.

The rearrangement uses TRBV12-3 or TRBV12-4 and TRBJ2-2; D may be TRBD2 (7 bases). This CDR3 has 15 amino acids. The CDR3 DNA follows: TGTGCTAGTGGCTGGGGGGGGCTCGACACCGGGGAGCTGTTTTTT. Residues: CASGWGGLDTGELFF.

This clonotype counts as medium-sized. The chain couples TRBV19 to TRBJ2-5, with 9 bases aligning to TRBD2. The CDR3 has 16 residues. With 4 bases clipped from V and 0 bases from J, the junction kept 6 bases outside the gene matches. Per germline, CDR1 LNHDA and CDR2 SQIVND (reference sequence). CDR3 in amino acids: CASSNSGGPYQETQYF. CDR3 nucleotide sequence: TGTGCCAGTAGTAACAGCGGGGGGCCGTACCAAGAGACCCAGTACTTC.

The chain combines TRBV19 with TRBJ2-5; TRBD2 matches 9 bases. The V gene's germline CDR1 is LNHDA and CDR2 SQIVND (reference sequence). This CDR3 is built from 14 residues. Losses at the gene ends were 9 bases for V and 0 bases for J; bases not matched to a gene: 5. CDR3 loop: CASSLAGYQETQYF. The CDR3 DNA sequence: TGTGCCAGCAGCCTAGCGGGGTACCAAGAGACCCAGTACTTC.

The J gene is TRBJ2-7, the V gene TRBV5-1; 12 nucleotides match TRBD2. V was pared by 2 bases and J by 6 bases, with 12 bases of the junction left unmatched. Germline lookup yields CDR1 SGHRS and CDR2 YFSETQ. The CDR3 consists of 17 residues. The CDR3 reads CASSFTTASGGAGEQYF. The CDR3 coding sequence is TGCGCCAGCAGCTTTACGACGGCTAGCGGGGGGGCGGGCGAGCAGTACTTC.

The V and J genes are TRBV12-3 or TRBV12-4 and TRBJ2-2; no clear D. The V gene lost 1 base and the J gene lost 7 bases, with 16 bases spanning the gap. The CDR3 is made up of 16 amino acids. CDR3 residues: CASSLEAGTRDGELFF. The DNA of the CDR3 is TGTGCCAGCAGTTTAGAGGCTGGCACCCGAGACGGGGAGCTGTTTTTT.

Sample share makes this clonotype medium-sized. V and J are TRBV6-1 and TRBJ2-2; D unresolved. Germline CDR1 and CDR2: MNHNS and SASEGT. The CDR3 covers 14 residues. Trimming removed 8 bases from V and 0 bases from J, with 10 bases in between. The CDR3 sequence: CASRDGANTGELFF. The CDR3 DNA follows: TGTGCCAGCCGCGATGGGGCGAACACCGGGGAGCTGTTTTTT.

The chain has TRBV6-5 and TRBJ2-2; D may match TRBD1 or TRBD2 (6 bases each). The CDR3 extends over 15 amino acids. Trimming removed 2 bases from V and 5 bases from J, with 12 bases in between. The germline V gene has CDR1 MNHEY and CDR2 SVGAGI. The CDR3 loop is CASSYTGGGTGELFF. DNA of the CDR3: TGTGCCAGCAGTTACACCGGGGGCGGTACCGGGGAGCTGTTTTTT.

V and J are TRBV5-5 and TRBJ1-3; 7 nucleotides match TRBD1. With 5 bases clipped from V and 3 bases from J, the junction kept 5 bases outside the gene matches. The CDR3 runs to 14 residues. The V gene's germline CDR1 is SGHKS and CDR2 YYEKEE (reference sequence). The CDR3 DNA reads TGTGCCAGCAGGGGAGGGGGCTTTGGAAACACCATATATTTT. It codes for CASRGGGFGNTIYF. Full variable domain (outside the CDR3, taken from reference TRBV5-5 and TRBJ1-3): DAGVTQSPTHLIKTRGQQVTLRCSPISGHKSVSWYQQVLGQGPQFIFQYYEKEERGRGNFPDRFSARQFPNYSSELNVNALLLGDSALYLCASRGGGFGNTIYFGEGSWLTVV.

In regard to this clonotype: This sequence may be a read error, since a much larger clone differs from it by one base. The chain is built from TRBV11-2 and TRBJ2-1; unclear D gene. The J call is in doubt because the DNA end fits TRBJ2-7 better. This CDR3 has 13 amino acids. The V gene's germline CDR1 is SGHAT and CDR2 FQNNGV. In DNA form, the CDR3 reads TGTGCCAGCAGCTTATTGGCATACAATGAGCAGTACTTC. Protein sequence: CASSLLAYNEQYF.

V usage is TRBV12-3 or TRBV12-4 and J usage is TRBJ2-3; D ambiguous. There are 11 residues in the CDR3. With 5 bases removed from V and 2 bases from J, the gap between germline ends came to 2 bases. The CDR3 loop reads CASSVTDTQYF. CDR3 bases: TGTGCCAGCAGTGTCACAGATACGCAGTATTTT.

The J gene is TRBJ2-1, the V gene TRBV6-1; unclear D gene. Deletions cut 10 bases from V and 0 bases from J, with 13 bases between. The CDR3 covers 14 residues. Looked up from germline, CDR1 is MNHNS and CDR2 is SASEGT. CDR3 protein: CATRIGISYNEQFF. The CDR3 bases are TGTGCCACCCGGATCGGTATCTCCTACAATGAGCAGTTCTTC.

CDR3 loop: CASSLAADTQYF. DNA for the CDR3: TGTGCCAGCAGCTTAGCCGCAGATACGCAGTATTTT. The chain recombines TRBV7-2 with TRBJ2-3, with D unresolved. Germline V gene lookup returns CDR1 SGHTA and CDR2 FQGNSA. This CDR3 is built from 12 residues. The ends were cut back, 0 bases at V and 4 bases at J, with 2 bases in the middle.

This clonotype was seen more than once but under ten times. V and J are TRBV6-5 and TRBJ1-5; TRBD1 aligns across 7 bases. V lost 6 bases and J lost 0; bases outside the gene matches: 5. The CDR3 is made up of 15 amino acids. CDR1 is MNHEY, CDR2 SVGAGI, per germline. This chain's CDR3 is CASSQGDISNQPQHF. In nucleotides, the CDR3 is TGTGCCAGCAGCCAGGGGGATATTAGCAATCAGCCCCAGCATTTT.

On this clonotype itself: One junction end does not reproduce the germline sequence, and a read error may be involved. The chain uses TRBV6-1 and TRBJ1-5, with TRBD1 matching 9 bases. CDR3 length: 15 amino acids. Germline CDR1 MNHNS, CDR2 SASEGT. The CDR3 reads CASNEQGASNQPHHF. CDR3 nucleotides: TGTGCCAGCAACGAACAGGGGGCCAGCAATCAGCCCCATCATTTT.

There are a few counts of this clonotype. J is TRBJ2-7 and V is TRBV7-6; 9 bases are a match to TRBD2. CDR3 length: 15 amino acids. Looked up from germline, CDR1 is SGHVS and CDR2 is FNYEAQ. V was pared by 2 bases and J by 4 bases, with 6 bases of the junction left unmatched. CDR3 sequence: CASSLQAAGGYEQYF. The CDR3 DNA sequence: TGTGCCAGCAGCTTACAGGCAGCGGGGGGTTACGAGCAGTACTTC.